This TCR beta chain was captured in a study of shared clonotypes between healthy human individuals. Study details: A couple of women and a few men aged 18 to 49 made up the donors.

All of the donors resided in Nashville, Tennessee, and each was a Caucasian adult. Here immunoSEQ multiplex PCR was the method, and the copy in TCRdb shows in-frame clones only, minus some. This table has about 490,000 clones, 75% to 85% appearing once. Germline trimming cut 9 bases from V and 5 bases from J; bases unmatched to any gene: 11. Germline V gene sequence: CDR1 MDHEN, CDR2 SYDVKM. This CDR3 has 14 amino acids. V gene TRBV28 combines with J gene TRBJ2-5; 8 bases align to TRBD1. The sequenced material came from PBMCs. This clonotype originated in a woman between 40 and 50 years old in good health. Some clones in this sample may be carry-over from other donors' samples. The CDR3 region is CASLGQGALETQYF. DNA of the CDR3: TGTGCCAGTTTGGGGCAGGGGGCATTGGAGACCCAGTACTTC.